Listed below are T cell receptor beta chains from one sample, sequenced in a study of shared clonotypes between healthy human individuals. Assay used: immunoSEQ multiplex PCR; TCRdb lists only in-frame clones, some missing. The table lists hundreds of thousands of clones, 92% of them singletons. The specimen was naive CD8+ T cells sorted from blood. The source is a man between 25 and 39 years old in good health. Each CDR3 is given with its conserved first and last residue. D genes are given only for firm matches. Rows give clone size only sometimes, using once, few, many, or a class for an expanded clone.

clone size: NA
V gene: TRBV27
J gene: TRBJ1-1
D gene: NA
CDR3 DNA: TGTGCCAGCAGTTATGGGCGGACTGAAGCTTTCTTT
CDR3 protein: CASSYGRTEAFF

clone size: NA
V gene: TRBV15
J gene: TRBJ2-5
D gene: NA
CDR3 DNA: TGTGCCACCAGCAGGGAAGCCAGGGTCCAAGAGACCCAGTACTTC
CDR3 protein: CATSREARVQETQYF

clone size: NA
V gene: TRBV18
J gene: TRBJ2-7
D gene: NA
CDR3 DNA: TGTGCCAGCTCACCAACGTCTATCAGGCTCTCCTACGAGCAGTACTTC
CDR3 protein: CASSPTSIRLSYEQYF

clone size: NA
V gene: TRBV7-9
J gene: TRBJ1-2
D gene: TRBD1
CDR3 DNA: TGTGCCAGCAGCAAGGACAGGGCAAACTATGGCTACACCTTC
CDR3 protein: CASSKDRANYGYTF

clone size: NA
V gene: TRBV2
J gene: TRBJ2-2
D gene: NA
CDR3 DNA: TGTGCCAGCAGCAGGGGTGTCGGCGGGGAGCTGTTTTTT
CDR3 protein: CASSRGVGGELFF

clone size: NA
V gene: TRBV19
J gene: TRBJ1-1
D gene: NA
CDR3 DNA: TGTGCCAGTAGTCGTTCGATGAACACTGAAGCTTTCTTT
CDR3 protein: CASSRSMNTEAFF

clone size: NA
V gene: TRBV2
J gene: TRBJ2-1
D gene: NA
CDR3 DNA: TGTGCCAGCAGTCCGGCGGAGAGGGCCACTGAGCAGTTCTTC
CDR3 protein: CASSPAERATEQFF

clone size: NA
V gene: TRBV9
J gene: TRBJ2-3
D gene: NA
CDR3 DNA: TGTGCCAGCAGCGATAGCACAGATACGCAGTATTTT
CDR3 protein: CASSDSTDTQYF

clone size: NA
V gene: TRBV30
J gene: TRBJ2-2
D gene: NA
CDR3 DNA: TGTGCCTGGAGAAAGGTCGTGAACACCGGGGAGCTGTTTTTT
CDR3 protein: CAWRKVVNTGELFF

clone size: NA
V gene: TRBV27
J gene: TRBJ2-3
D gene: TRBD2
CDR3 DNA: TGTGCCAGCAGTTTCGGCGGGAGAGGGATAGATACGCAGTATTTT
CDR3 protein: CASSFGGRGIDTQYF

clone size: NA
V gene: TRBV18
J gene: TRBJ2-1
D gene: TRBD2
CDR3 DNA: TGTGCCAGCTCACCTACGGGAGGATACAATGAGCAGTTCTTC
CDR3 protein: CASSPTGGYNEQFF

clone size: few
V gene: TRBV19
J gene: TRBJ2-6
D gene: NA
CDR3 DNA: TGTGCCAGTAGTATGGGGGGCTCTATCTCTGGGGCCAACGTCCTGACTTTC
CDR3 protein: CASSMGGSISGANVLTF

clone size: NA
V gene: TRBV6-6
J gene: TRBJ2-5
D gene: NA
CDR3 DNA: TGTGCCAGCAGTTACTCGACCCCGGCGGTGGAGACCCAGTACTTC
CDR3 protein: CASSYSTPAVETQYF

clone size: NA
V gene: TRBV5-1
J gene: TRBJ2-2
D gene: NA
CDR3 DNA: TGCGCCAGCAGCTTTATTACTCGGCGGGACACCGGGGAGCTGTTTTTT
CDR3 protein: CASSFITRRDTGELFF

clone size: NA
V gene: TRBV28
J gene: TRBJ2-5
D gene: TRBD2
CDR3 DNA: TGTGCCAGCAGTGACTTCGGACTAGCGGGGCCCCAAGAGACCCAGTACTTC
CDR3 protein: CASSDFGLAGPQETQYF

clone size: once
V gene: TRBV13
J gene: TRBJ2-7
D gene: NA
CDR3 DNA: TGTGCCAGCAGCTTAGAGGTTTCCTACGAGCAGTACTTC
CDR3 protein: CASSLEVSYEQYF

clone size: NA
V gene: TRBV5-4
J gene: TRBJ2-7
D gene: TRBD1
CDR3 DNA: TGTGCCAGCAGATCGACAGGGGAGGACTACGAGCAGTACTTC
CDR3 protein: CASRSTGEDYEQYF

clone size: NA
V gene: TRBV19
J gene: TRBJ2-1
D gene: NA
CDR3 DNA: TGTGCCAGTAGTATAGGATCGCGGCTAGCTAACAATGAGCAGTTCTTC
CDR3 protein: CASSIGSRLANNEQFF

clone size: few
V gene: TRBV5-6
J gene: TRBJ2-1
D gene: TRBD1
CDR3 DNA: TGTGCCAGCAGCTTGGGCCAGGGGGCGGATGAGCAGTTCTTC
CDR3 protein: CASSLGQGADEQFF

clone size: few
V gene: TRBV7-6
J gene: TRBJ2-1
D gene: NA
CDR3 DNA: TGTGCCAGCGGGGTTACCTACAATGAGCAGTTCTTC
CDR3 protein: CASGVTYNEQFF

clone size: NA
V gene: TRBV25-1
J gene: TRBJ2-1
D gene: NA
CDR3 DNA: TGTGCCAGCAGTGTCGGGCCTTCCTACAATGAGCAGTTCTTC
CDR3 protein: CASSVGPSYNEQFF

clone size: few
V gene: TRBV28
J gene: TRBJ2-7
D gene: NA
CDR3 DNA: TGTGCCAGCAGCCTAAGCACCTACGAGCAGTACTTC
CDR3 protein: CASSLSTYEQYF

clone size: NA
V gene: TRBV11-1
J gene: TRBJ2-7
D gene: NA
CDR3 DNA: TGTGCCAGCAGCCGAACTAGTAACGAGCAGTACTTC
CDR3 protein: CASSRTSNEQYF

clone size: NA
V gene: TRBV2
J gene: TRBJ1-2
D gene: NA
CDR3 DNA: TGTGCCAGCAGAGGGACGGCCTATGGCTACACCTTC
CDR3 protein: CASRGTAYGYTF

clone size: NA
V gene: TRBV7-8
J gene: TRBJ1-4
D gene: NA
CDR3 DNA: TGTGCCAGCAGCCCCGACAGGAGAAGTGAAAAACTGTTTTTT
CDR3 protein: CASSPDRRSEKLFF

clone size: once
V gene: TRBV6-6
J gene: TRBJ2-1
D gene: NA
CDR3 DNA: TGTGCCAGCAGCCTGGATTTCAGCTCCTACAATGAGCAGTTCTTC
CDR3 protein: CASSLDFSSYNEQFF

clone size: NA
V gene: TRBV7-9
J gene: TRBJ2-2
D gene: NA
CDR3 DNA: TGTGCCAGCAGCCCAGAAAAATCATTGTTTACCGGGGAGCTGTTTTTT
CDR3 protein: CASSPEKSLFTGELFF

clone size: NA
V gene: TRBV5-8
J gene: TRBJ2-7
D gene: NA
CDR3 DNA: TGTGCCAGCAGCTTTGGGTCCTACGAGCAGTACTTC
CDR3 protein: CASSFGSYEQYF

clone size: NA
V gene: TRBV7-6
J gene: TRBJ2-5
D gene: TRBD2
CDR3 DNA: TGTGCCAGCAGCCGGACTAGCGGGAGGGCCGGCGAGACCCAGTACTTC
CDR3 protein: CASSRTSGRAGETQYF

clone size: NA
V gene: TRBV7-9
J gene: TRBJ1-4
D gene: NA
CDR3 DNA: TGTGCCAGCAGCTCCTCAGGGGTTGAAAAACTGTTTTTT
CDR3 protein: CASSSSGVEKLFF

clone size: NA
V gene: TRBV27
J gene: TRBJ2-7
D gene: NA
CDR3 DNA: TGTGCCAGCAGTTTATACAGGAGTGGAAACTACCCGTACTTC
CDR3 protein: CASSLYRSGNYPYF

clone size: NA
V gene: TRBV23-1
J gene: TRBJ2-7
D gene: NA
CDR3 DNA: TGCGCCAGCAGGGACAGCCCTAGCTCCTACGAGCAGTACTTC
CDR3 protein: CASRDSPSSYEQYF

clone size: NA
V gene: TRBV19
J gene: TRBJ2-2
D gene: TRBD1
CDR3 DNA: TGTGCTACCTGGGACAGGACTAACACCGGGGAGCTGTTTTTT
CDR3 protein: CATWDRTNTGELFF

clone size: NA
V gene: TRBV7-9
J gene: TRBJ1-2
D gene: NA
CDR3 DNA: TGTGCCAGCAGCCGGGGCAAGGTGGCAGACTATGGCTACACCTTC
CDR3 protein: CASSRGKVADYGYTF

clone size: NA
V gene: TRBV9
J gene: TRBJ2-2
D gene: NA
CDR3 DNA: TGTGCCAGCAGCGTAGCGGGGAGTTCCACCGGGGAGCTGTTTTTT
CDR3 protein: CASSVAGSSTGELFF

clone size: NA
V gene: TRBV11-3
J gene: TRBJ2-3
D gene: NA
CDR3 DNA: TGTGCCAGCAGCTTATCGGTGACGGAGGAAGATACGCAGTATTTT
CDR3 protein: CASSLSVTEEDTQYF

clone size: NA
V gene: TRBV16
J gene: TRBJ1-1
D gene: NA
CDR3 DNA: TGTGCCAGCAGCCCTGCGGGGGAAGGGACTGAAGCTTTCTTT
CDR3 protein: CASSPAGEGTEAFF

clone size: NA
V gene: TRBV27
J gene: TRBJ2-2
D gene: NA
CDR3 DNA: TGTGCCAGCAGTACCACCGGGACCCCGAGATGGGAGCTGTTTTTT
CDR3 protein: CASSTTGTPRWELFF

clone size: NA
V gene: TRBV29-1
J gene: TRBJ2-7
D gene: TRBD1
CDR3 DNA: TGCAGCGTTTGGGGACAGGGCTCCTACGAGCAGTACTTC
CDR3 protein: CSVWGQGSYEQYF

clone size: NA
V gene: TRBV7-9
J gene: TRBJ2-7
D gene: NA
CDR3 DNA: TGTGCCAGCAACCTCCCAGGGGCCGAGCAGTACTTC
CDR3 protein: CASNLPGAEQYF

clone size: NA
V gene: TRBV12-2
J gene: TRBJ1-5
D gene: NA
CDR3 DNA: TGTGCAAGTCGCTTAGCTGGCAATCAGCCCCAGCATTTT
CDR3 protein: CASRLAGNQPQHF

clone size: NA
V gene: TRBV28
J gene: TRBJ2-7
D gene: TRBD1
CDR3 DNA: TGTGCCAGCAGTTACCCCGGGACAGGGCTTTCCTACGAGCAGTACTTC
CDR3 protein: CASSYPGTGLSYEQYF

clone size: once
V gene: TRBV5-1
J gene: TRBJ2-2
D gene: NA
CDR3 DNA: TGCGCCAGCAGCTTGTCTCTGAACACCGGGGAGCTGTTTTTT
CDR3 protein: CASSLSLNTGELFF

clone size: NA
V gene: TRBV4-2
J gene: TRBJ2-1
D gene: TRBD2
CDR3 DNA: TGTGCCAGCAGCCAAAAAGGGGAGGGGCCCTCATACAATGAGCAGTTCTTC
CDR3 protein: CASSQKGEGPSYNEQFF

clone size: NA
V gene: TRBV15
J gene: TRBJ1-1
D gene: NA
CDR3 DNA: TGTGCCACCAGCAGAGATCGAGAGGGAAAGGACACTGAAGCTTTCTTT
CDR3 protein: CATSRDREGKDTEAFF

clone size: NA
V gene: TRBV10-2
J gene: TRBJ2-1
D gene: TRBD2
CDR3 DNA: TGCGCCAGCACAGCGATAGCGGGAGGGAATGAGCAGTTCTTC
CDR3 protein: CASTAIAGGNEQFF